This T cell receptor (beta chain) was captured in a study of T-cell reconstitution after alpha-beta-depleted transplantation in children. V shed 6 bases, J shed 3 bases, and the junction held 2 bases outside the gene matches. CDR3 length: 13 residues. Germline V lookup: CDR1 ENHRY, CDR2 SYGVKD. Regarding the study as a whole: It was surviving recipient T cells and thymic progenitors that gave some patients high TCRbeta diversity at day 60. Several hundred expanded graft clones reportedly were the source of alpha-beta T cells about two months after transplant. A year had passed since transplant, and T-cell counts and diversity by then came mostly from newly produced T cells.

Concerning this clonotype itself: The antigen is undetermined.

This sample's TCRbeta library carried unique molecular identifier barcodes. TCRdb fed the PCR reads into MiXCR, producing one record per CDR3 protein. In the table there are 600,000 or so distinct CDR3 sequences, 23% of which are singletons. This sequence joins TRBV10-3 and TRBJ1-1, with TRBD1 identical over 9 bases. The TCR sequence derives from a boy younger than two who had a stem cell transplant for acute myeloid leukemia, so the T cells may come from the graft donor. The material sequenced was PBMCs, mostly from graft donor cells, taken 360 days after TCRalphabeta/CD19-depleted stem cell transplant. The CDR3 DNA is TGTGCCATCAGGGGACAGGGCGACACTGAAGCTTTCTTT. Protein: CAIRGQGDTEAFF.